This TCR beta chain was sequenced in a study of cytomegalovirus exposure and HLA in healthy donors. It was with 60 Vbeta and 13 Jbeta primers that the PCR ran. Original processing notes: A later analysis tallied about 80 million unique TCR beta chains, 9 million to 12 million of them shared. Method: immunoSEQ multiplex PCR; TCRdb's copy keeps in-frame clones and lacks some. The V and J calls and clone size come from that table; D and trimming were worked out from the DNA. The sample includes over 80,000 clones, around 81% of them seen just once. General study findings and limits: For cytomegalovirus status, the classifier reportedly gave diagnoses with high specificity and sensitivity. HLA restriction was apparent for most CMV-associated TCR beta chains in a later analysis.

The germline V and J ends were trimmed by 3 bases and 0 bases, with 8 bases remaining between them. Germline V lookup: CDR1 SGHVS, CDR2 FQNEAQ. This CDR3 spans 14 amino acids. A remark on this clone: Its specificity is unknown.

The source material was PBMCs. This TCR came from a man aged 35-49 years in good health and CMV-seropositive. The chain carries TRBV7-8 and TRBJ1-1, with unresolved D. CDR3 region: CASSFSSMNTEAFF. Here the CDR3 DNA reads TGTGCCAGCAGCTTCTCCAGTATGAACACTGAAGCTTTCTTT.